The 24 T cell receptor beta chains presented below share a single source sample, sequenced in a study of control samples from healthy donors and cancer patients. Produced via immunoSEQ multiplex PCR; TCRdb's table is partial and in-frame only. The sample lists approximately 190,000 clones, about 89% occurring once. The sequencing input was blood. These receptors were obtained from a man aged 25 to 45 in good health.

As concerns this clone: In the same sample, other DNA sequences code for this CDR3. The chain recombines TRBV7-9 with TRBJ2-5; D unclear. The CDR3 consists of 11 residues. V was clipped by 3 bases and J by 4 bases, with 3 bases between them. CDR1 and CDR2 from the germline V gene are SEHNR and FQNEAQ (reference sequence). The CDR3 DNA reads as TGTGCCAGCAGCTTCCGAGAGACCCAGTACTTC. Translating gives CASSFRETQYF.

The chain couples TRBV5-1 to TRBJ2-3; tentatively, D is TRBD2 (6 bases). V lost 0 bases to trimming and J lost 0 bases, with 11 bases between them. Germline V lookup: CDR1 SGHRS, CDR2 YFSETQ. This CDR3 has 16 residues. The CDR3 loop reads CASSLAVAGSTDTQYF. CDR3 bases: TGCGCCAGCAGCTTGGCCGTGGCGGGGAGCACAGATACGCAGTATTTT.

This chain uses TRBV4-2 with TRBJ2-1; D is perhaps TRBD2 (6 bases). The CDR3 is made up of 15 amino acids. V was clipped by 6 bases and J by 3 bases, with 15 bases between them. CDR1 and CDR2 from the germline V gene are LGHNA and YNFKEQ. The CDR3 nucleotides are TGTGCCAGCAGACCGCGACTAGGGATCTACAATGAGCAGTTCTTC. Translating gives CASRPRLGIYNEQFF.

The chain couples TRBV6-4 to TRBJ2-2; TRBD1 agrees at 10 bases. Looked up from germline, CDR1 is MRHNA and CDR2 is SNTAGT. The CDR3 contains 14 residues. With V trimmed by 2 bases and J by 6 bases, 0 bases remained unmatched. CDR3 amino acids: CASSDGQGAGELFF. The CDR3 nucleotides are TGTGCCAGCAGTGACGGACAGGGGGCCGGGGAGCTGTTTTTT.

The table lists this clone with a count of one. This sequence joins TRBV29-1 and TRBJ1-1; D remains ambiguous. This CDR3 has 12 residues. The V end lost 7 bases, the J end lost 0 bases, and 9 bases lay between the germline ends. In germline, CDR1 is SQVTM, CDR2 ANQGSEA. DNA for the CDR3: TGCAGCGGCCGGGATCTGAACACTGAAGCTTTCTTT. The encoded protein is CSGRDLNTEAFF.

The chain employs TRBV30 and TRBJ2-7; 8 bases fit TRBD1. Germline lookup yields CDR1 GTSNPN and CDR2 SVGIG (reference sequence). The CDR3 spans 15 residues. Unmatched junction bases numbered 6, after V lost 2 bases and J lost 0 bases. The CDR3 region has the DNA TGTGCCTGGAGTCGCTGGGACAGGTTCTCCTACGAGCAGTACTTC. Translating it yields CAWSRWDRFSYEQYF.

V usage is TRBV9 and J usage is TRBJ2-1; TRBD2 matches at 11 bases. The CDR3 runs 15 residues. V lost 2 bases, J lost 9 bases, and 7 bases stayed unmatched. CDR1 is SGDLS and CDR2 is YYNGEE in the germline V gene. The chain's CDR3 is CASSVSGGAMGEQFF. The CDR3 coding sequence is TGTGCCAGCAGCGTTAGCGGGGGGGCAATGGGTGAGCAGTTCTTC.

The CDR3 region is CASSEVRLVGNQPQHF. The DNA of the CDR3 is TGTGCCAGCAGTGAAGTTCGGCTGGTCGGCAATCAGCCCCAGCATTTT. The rearrangement joins TRBV2 to TRBJ1-5; no definite D call. Germline lookup yields CDR1 SNHLY and CDR2 FYNNEI. V was pared by 1 base and J by 2 bases, with 12 bases between. The CDR3 contains 16 residues.

The rearrangement uses TRBV30 and TRBJ1-5; D not certain. The CDR3 loop spans 13 amino acids. Per the germline V gene, CDR1 is GTSNPN and CDR2 is SVGIG (reference sequence). V dropped 0 bases and J dropped 4 bases, with 7 bases sitting between them. The CDR3 coding sequence is TGTGCCTGGAGTGTGCAGGTTAATCAGCCCCAGCATTTT. It codes for CAWSVQVNQPQHF.

The J gene is TRBJ2-7, the V gene TRBV5-1; the match to TRBD2 covers 9 bases. Germline V lookup: CDR1 SGHRS, CDR2 YFSETQ. There are 15 residues in the CDR3. Losses at the gene ends were 5 bases for V and 0 bases for J; bases not matched to a gene: 6. The CDR3 DNA sequence: TGCGCCAGCAGAATTGAAGCGGGGGGCTCCTACGAGCAGTACTTC. Its protein product is CASRIEAGGSYEQYF.

A single count supports this clone. V is TRBV21-1 and J is TRBJ2-7; the table names TRBD1, a call not compared with the DNA. TRBV21-1 is a pseudogene segment. This CDR3 has 15 amino acids. The CDR3 region has the DNA TGTGCCAGCAGCAGAAGGACAAGTAAAAACTACGAGCAGTACTTC. Protein product: CASSRRTSKNYEQYF.

The V call is TRBV9, the J call TRBJ2-3; 14 nucleotides align to TRBD2. V dropped 3 bases and J dropped 6; count of bases not matched to a gene: 9. Germline V lookup: CDR1 SGDLS, CDR2 YYNGEE. The CDR3 has 17 residues. CDR3 in amino acids: CASSGLPGLAGEDTQYF. CDR3 sequence (DNA): TGTGCCAGCAGCGGGCTTCCGGGACTAGCGGGGGAGGATACGCAGTATTTT. Filled out from reference TRBV9 and TRBJ2-3, the complete variable domain reads DSGVTQTPKHLITATGQRVTLRCSPRSGDLSVYWYQQSLDQGLQFLIQYYNGEERAKGNILERFSAQQFPDLHSELNLSSLELGDSALYFCASSGLPGLAGEDTQYFGPGTRLTVL.

V gene TRBV2 combines with J gene TRBJ1-6; D uncertain. The CDR3 spans 15 residues. V was clipped by 7 bases and J by 8 bases, with 18 bases between them. CDR1 is SNHLY, CDR2 FYNNEI, per germline. The CDR3 coding sequence is TGTGCCAGCACCGAAGGGCGGAGTGGGGATTCACCCCTCCACTTT. This gives the protein CASTEGRSGDSPLHF. Combining the CDR3 with reference TRBV2 and TRBJ1-6 gives the whole variable domain EPEVTQTPSHQVTQMGQEVILRCVPISNHLYFYWYRQILGQKVEFLVSFYNNEISEKSEIFDDQFSVERPDGSNFTLKIRSTKLEDSAMYFCASTEGRSGDSPLHFGNGTRLTVT.

This clone appeared once. The chain joins TRBV15 to TRBJ2-7; D is undetermined. In germline, CDR1 is LNHNV, CDR2 YYDKDF (reference sequence). Trimming pared 3 bases from V and 2 bases from J, leaving 11 bases between. The CDR3 consists of 14 residues. CDR3 protein: CATSSGPPAYEQYF. For the CDR3, the DNA is TGTGCCACCAGCAGTGGCCCCCCGGCCTACGAGCAGTACTTC.

The chain is built from TRBV29-1 and TRBJ1-4; TRBD1 aligns across 11 bases. CDR1 is SQVTM, CDR2 ANQGSEA, per germline. Trimming cost V 7 bases and J 4 bases; bases outside gene matches: 11. The CDR3 runs 16 residues. This CDR3 is CSAGQGALGLNEKLFF. In DNA form, the CDR3 reads TGCAGCGCCGGACAGGGGGCCCTCGGGCTTAATGAAAAACTGTTTTTT.

The chain recombines TRBV10-3 with TRBJ1-2; unclear D gene. The length of the CDR3 is 13 residues. Trimming shortened V by 0 bases and J by 8 bases, and 10 bases separated the two germline ends. Germline V gene lookup returns CDR1 ENHRY and CDR2 SYGVKD. The DNA for the CDR3 is TGTGCCATCAGTGAGTCGAACGGGCAGGGCTACACCTTC. Its protein product is CAISESNGQGYTF.

The chain couples TRBV27 to TRBJ2-6; TRBD2 matches 9 bases. Germline values: CDR1 MNHEY, CDR2 SMNVEV (reference sequence). This CDR3 is 18 amino acids long. V lost 6 bases, J lost 0 bases, and 9 bases stayed unmatched. The CDR3, as DNA: TGTGCCAGCAGCTACCATAGCGGGGGACGCTCTGGGGCCAACGTCCTGACTTTC. As protein: CASSYHSGGRSGANVLTF.

This chain connects TRBV5-6 to TRBJ1-1; D not resolved. Germline CDR1 and CDR2: SGHDT and YYEEEE. The V and J ends lost 0 bases and 11 bases respectively, with 17 bases between them. The CDR3 runs to 14 residues. The CDR3 bases are TGTGCCAGCAGCTTGGTTTTATCGCCTATGCGGGCTTTCTTT. It yields the protein CASSLVLSPMRAFF.

Comments on this clone: At the DNA level, this CDR3 is encoded by other sequences in the same sample as well. This chain uses TRBV5-1 with TRBJ2-3; D is uncertain. There are 14 residues in the CDR3. V gave up 0 bases and J gave up 0 bases, with 5 bases separating them. Germline V gene lookup returns CDR1 SGHRS and CDR2 YFSETQ. In DNA form, the CDR3 reads TGCGCCAGCAGCTTGGTTCCTAGCACAGATACGCAGTATTTT. It translates to CASSLVPSTDTQYF.

The chain links TRBV30 to TRBJ1-1; D uncertain. The CDR3 is 16 amino acids. The ends were cut back, 1 base at V and 4 bases at J, with 19 bases in the middle. CDR1 and CDR2 from the germline V gene are GTSNPN and SVGIG (reference sequence). The CDR3: CAWSGTPRWRVTEAFF. CDR3 DNA: TGTGCCTGGAGTGGTACCCCGCGGTGGCGAGTCACTGAAGCTTTCTTT.

This clone has only a few counts. This chain links TRBV19 with TRBJ1-4; tentative D call: TRBD1 (5 bases). The germline V gene has CDR1 LNHDA and CDR2 SQIVND (reference sequence). V gave up 3 bases and J gave up 8 bases, with 13 bases separating them. The CDR3 extends over 14 amino acids. CDR3 in DNA: TGTGCCAGTAGTATCGGCAGGGTTAAGGAAAAACTGTTTTTT. Translating it yields CASSIGRVKEKLFF.

V gene TRBV5-5 combines with J gene TRBJ1-2; 11 nucleotides match TRBD1. Germline CDR1 is SGHKS and CDR2 is YYEKEE (reference sequence). This CDR3 comprises 17 residues. V was clipped by 3 bases and J by 6 bases; unmatched bases: 13. CDR3 in amino acids: CASSSLGTGGLGNGYTF. CDR3 sequence (DNA): TGTGCCAGCAGCTCTCTCGGGACAGGGGGTTTGGGGAATGGCTACACCTTC.

The V and J genes are TRBV4-1 and TRBJ2-1; D is perhaps TRBD1 (6 bases). V lost 3 bases, J lost 3 bases, and 15 bases lay in between. The CDR3 is 16 residues long. Germline values: CDR1 MGHRA, CDR2 YSYEKL. The CDR3 region has the DNA TGCGCCAGCAGCCATGGATCCGGGACACTCTACAATGAGCAGTTCTTC. Translation gives CASSHGSGTLYNEQFF.

V and J are TRBV27 and TRBJ1-6; no clear D. With 3 bases removed from V and 6 bases from J, the gap between germline ends came to 15 bases. The CDR3 loop spans 16 amino acids. Germline values: CDR1 MNHEY, CDR2 SMNVEV (reference sequence). The DNA for the CDR3 is TGTGCCAGCAGTTTCGGGTCTTTAGGCAGTAATTCACCCCTCCACTTT. Its translation: CASSFGSLGSNSPLHF.